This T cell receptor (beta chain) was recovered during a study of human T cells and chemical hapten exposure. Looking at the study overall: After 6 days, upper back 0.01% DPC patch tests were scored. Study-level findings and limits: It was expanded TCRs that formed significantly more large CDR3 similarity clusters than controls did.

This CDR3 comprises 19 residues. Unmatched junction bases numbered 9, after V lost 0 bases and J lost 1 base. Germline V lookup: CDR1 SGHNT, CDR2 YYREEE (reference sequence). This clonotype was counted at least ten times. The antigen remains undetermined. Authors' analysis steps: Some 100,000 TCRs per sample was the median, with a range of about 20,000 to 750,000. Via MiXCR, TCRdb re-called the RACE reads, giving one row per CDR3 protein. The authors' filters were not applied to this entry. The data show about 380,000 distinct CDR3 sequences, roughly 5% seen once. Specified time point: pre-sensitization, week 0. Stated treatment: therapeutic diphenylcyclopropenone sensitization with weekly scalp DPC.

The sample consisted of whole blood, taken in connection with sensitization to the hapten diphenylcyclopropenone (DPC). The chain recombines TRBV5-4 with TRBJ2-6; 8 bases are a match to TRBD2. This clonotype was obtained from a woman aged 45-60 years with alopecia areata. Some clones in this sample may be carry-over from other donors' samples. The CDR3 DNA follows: TGTGCCAGCAGCTTGGGGCGTCTAGCGGGTCGTTCTGGGGCCAACGTCCTGACTTTC. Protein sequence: CASSLGRLAGRSGANVLTF.